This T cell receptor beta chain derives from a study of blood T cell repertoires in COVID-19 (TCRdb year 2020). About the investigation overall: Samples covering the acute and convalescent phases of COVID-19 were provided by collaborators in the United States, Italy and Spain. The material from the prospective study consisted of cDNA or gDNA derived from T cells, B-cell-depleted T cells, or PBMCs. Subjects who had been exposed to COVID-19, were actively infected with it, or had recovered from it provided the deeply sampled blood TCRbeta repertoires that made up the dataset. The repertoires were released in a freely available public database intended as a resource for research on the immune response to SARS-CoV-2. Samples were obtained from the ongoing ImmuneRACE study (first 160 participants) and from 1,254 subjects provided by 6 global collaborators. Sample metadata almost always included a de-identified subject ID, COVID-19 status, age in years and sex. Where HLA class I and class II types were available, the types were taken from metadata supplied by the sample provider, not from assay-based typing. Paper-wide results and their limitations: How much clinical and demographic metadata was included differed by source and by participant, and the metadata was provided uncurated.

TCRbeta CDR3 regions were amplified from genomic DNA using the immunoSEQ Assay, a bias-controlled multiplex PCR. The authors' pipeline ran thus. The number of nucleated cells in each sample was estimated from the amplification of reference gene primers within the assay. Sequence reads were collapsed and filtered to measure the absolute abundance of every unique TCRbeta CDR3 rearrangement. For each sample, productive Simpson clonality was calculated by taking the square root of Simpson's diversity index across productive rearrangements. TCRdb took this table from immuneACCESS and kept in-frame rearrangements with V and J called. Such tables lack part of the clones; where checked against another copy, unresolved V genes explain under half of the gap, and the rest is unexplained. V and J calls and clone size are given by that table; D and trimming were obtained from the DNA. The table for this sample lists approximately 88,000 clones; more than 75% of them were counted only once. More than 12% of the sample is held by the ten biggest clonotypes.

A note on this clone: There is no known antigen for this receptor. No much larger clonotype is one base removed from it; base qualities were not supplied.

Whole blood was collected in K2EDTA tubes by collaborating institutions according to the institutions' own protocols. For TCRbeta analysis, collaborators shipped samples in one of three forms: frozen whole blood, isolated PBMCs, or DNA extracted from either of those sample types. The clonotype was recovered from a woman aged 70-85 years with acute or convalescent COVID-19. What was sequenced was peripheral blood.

The CDR3 region reads CSVVDRGGIISYNEQFF. The nucleotide sequence is TGCAGCGTTGTCGACAGGGGGGGAATAATCTCCTACAATGAGCAGTTCTTC. The sequence is built from TRBV29-1 and TRBJ2-1, with 9 central nucleotides matching TRBD1. From the cysteine up to the phenylalanine, the CDR3 has a length of 17 residues. CDR3 DNA only is kept here, 51 bases in frame from base 1. V lost 4 bases and J lost 0 bases, and the count of bases not matched to a germline gene is 10. CDR1 SQVTM and CDR2 ANQGSEA were looked up in the germline V gene.